A selection of T cell receptor beta chains follows, all from one sample in a study of Ad26.COV2.S vaccination and SARS-CoV-2 variants. Profiled with immunoSEQ multiplex PCR; TCRdb holds only in-frame clones, not every one. The data contain about 430,000 clones, over 75% of them singletons. The sample in question was peripheral blood, obtained in a trial of Ad26.COV2.S vaccine versus placebo. Every receptor here comes from a person aged 18-60 years who received the Ad26.COV2.S COVID-19 vaccine or a placebo. Each CDR3 is given with its conserved first and last residue. D genes are given only for firm matches. The size entry is marked missing in some rows and otherwise reads once, few, many or a size class.

V gene	J gene	clone size	D gene	CDR3 protein	CDR3 DNA
TRBV11-2	TRBJ2-2	NA	TRBD1	CASKSWDRSNTGELFF	TGTGCCAGCAAATCCTGGGACAGATCGAACACCGGGGAGCTGTTTTTT
TRBV19	TRBJ2-1	few	NA	CASSIVVGNEQFF	TGTGCCAGTAGTATAGTGGTGGGCAATGAGCAGTTCTTC
TRBV18	TRBJ2-3	NA	NA	CASSPLAGSQDTQYF	TGTGCCAGCTCACCACTGGCGGGGTCACAGGATACGCAGTATTTT
TRBV28	TRBJ2-7	NA	TRBD1	CASSLLFRGLSYEQYF	TGTGCCAGCAGTTTATTATTCAGGGGGCTCTCCTACGAGCAGTACTTC
TRBV28	TRBJ2-7	NA	TRBD1	CASSNTGEDGYEQYF	TGTGCCAGCAGCAACACAGGGGAAGACGGCTACGAGCAGTACTTC
TRBV7-9	TRBJ2-1	NA	NA	CASSSPLRPYNEQFF	TGTGCCAGCAGCTCCCCACTCCGCCCCTACAATGAGCAGTTCTTC
TRBV5-6	TRBJ2-3	NA	TRBD2	CASSLPGLGPASTDTQYF	TGTGCCAGCAGCTTACCGGGACTAGGCCCCGCGAGCACAGATACGCAGTATTTT
TRBV3-1/TRBV3-2	TRBJ2-1	NA	NA	CASSQASGSSSYNEQFF	TGTGCCAGCAGCCAAGCTTCCGGGTCCAGCTCCTACAATGAGCAGTTCTTC
TRBV7-2	TRBJ2-2	NA	NA	CASSGYGGAFTGELFF	TGTGCCAGCAGCGGTTACGGGGGCGCGTTCACCGGGGAGCTGTTTTTT
TRBV12-3/TRBV12-4	TRBJ1-2	NA	NA	CASSPGSYGYTF	TGTGCCAGCAGCCCCGGGAGCTATGGCTACACCTTC
TRBV12-3/TRBV12-4	TRBJ1-2	NA	TRBD1	CASSFQGAYGYTF	TGTGCCAGCAGTTTCCAGGGGGCGTATGGCTACACCTTC
TRBV4-1	TRBJ1-1	NA	TRBD1	CASSQNRGRNTEAFF	TGCGCCAGCAGCCAGAACAGGGGGCGGAACACTGAAGCTTTCTTT
TRBV27	TRBJ2-6	NA	TRBD2	CASRPGGGSGANVLTF	TGTGCCAGCCGTCCGGGGGGGGGCTCTGGGGCCAACGTCCTGACTTTC
TRBV6-1	TRBJ1-5	NA	NA	CASSEVWGRDQPQHF	TGTGCCAGCAGTGAGGTGTGGGGGCGCGATCAGCCCCAGCATTTT
TRBV21-1	TRBJ1-4	NA	NA	CASSKAEGERRRSEKLFF	TGTGCCAGCAGCAAAGCGGAAGGGGAGCGGAGGCGGTCGGAAAAACTGTTTTTT
TRBV7-9	TRBJ2-7	NA	TRBD1	CASSPRTGSQFSYEQYF	TGTGCCAGCAGCCCTAGGACAGGGTCCCAGTTCTCCTACGAGCAGTACTTC
TRBV6-5	TRBJ2-2	NA	NA	CASGIGGELFF	TGTGCCAGCGGGATAGGCGGGGAGCTGTTTTTT